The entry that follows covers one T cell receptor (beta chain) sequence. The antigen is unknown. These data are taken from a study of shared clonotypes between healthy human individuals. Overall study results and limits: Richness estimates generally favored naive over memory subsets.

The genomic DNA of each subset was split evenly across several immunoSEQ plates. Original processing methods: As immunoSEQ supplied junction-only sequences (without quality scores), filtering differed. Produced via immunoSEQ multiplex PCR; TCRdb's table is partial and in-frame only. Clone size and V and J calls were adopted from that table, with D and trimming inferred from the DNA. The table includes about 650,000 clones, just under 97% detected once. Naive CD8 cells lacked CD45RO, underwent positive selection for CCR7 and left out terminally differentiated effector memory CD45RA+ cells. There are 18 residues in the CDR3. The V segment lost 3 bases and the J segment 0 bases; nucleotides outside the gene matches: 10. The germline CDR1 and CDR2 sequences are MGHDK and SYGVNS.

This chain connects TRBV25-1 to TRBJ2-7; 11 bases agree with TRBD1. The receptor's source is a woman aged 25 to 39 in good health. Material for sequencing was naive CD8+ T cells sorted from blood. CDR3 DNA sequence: TGTGCCAGCAGTGACGGGACAGGGGGTAAATCCCACTCCTACGAGCAGTACTTC. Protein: CASSDGTGGKSHSYEQYF.